The 8 T cell receptor beta chains reported below all come from one sample, sequenced in a study of cytomegalovirus exposure and HLA in healthy donors. The PCR contained 60 Vbeta and 13 Jbeta primers. The data were produced by immunoSEQ multiplex PCR, yet TCRdb's version contains in-frame clones alone and is incomplete. The table shows 150,000 to 200,000 clones, with 80% occurring only once. Sequenced: PBMCs. These receptors were obtained from a man aged 30-40 years in good health and CMV-seropositive.

The genes are TRBV19 and TRBJ2-5; TRBD2 aligns across 8 bases. The V gene end was trimmed by 10 bases and the J gene end by 3 bases; junction bases not matched to a gene: 13. CDR3 length: 15 residues. In germline, CDR1 is LNHDA, CDR2 SQIVND (reference sequence). CDR3 nucleotide sequence: TGTGCCACCACAAGCGGGGGAACCTGGGAAGAGACCCAGTACTTC. It specifies CATTSGGTWEETQYF.

The chain carries TRBV11-3 and TRBJ1-6; 7 nucleotides agree with TRBD1. The V gene's germline CDR1 is SGHNT and CDR2 YENEEA. V lost 6 bases and J lost 6; bases outside the gene matches: 5. There are 14 residues in the CDR3. Here the CDR3 reads CASRAGTVNSPLHF. The CDR3 DNA follows: TGTGCCAGCAGGGCTGGGACAGTTAATTCACCCCTCCACTTT. The variable domain in full, with the rest retrieved from reference TRBV11-3 and TRBJ1-6, is EAGVVQSPRYKIIEKKQPVAFWCNPISGHNTLYWYLQNLGQGPELLIRYENEEAVDDSQLPKDRFSAERLKGVDSTLKIQPAELGDSAVYLCASRAGTVNSPLHFGNGTRLTVT.

V usage is TRBV27 and J usage is TRBJ2-1; 9 bases map to TRBD2. The CDR3 is made up of 13 amino acids. The ends lost 4 bases at V and 9 bases at J; junction bases unmatched: 4. Germline CDR1 and CDR2: MNHEY and SMNVEV (reference sequence). CDR3 sequence reads: CASSSGLASEQFF. The CDR3 DNA reads TGTGCCAGCAGTTCGGGACTAGCTAGTGAGCAGTTCTTC.

This clone was counted once. V is TRBV11-3 and J is TRBJ1-2, with 9 bases lining up with TRBD1. This CDR3 has 14 residues. The V and J ends lost 5 bases and 6 bases, in that order; junction bases with no gene match: 7. Per germline, CDR1 SGHNT and CDR2 YENEEA. The CDR3 sequence: CASSLRGDRDGYTF. In nucleotides, the CDR3 is TGTGCCAGCAGCCTAAGGGGGGACAGGGATGGCTACACCTTC.

This rearrangement joins TRBV7-3 to TRBJ2-1; 13 nucleotides match TRBD2. Germline lookup yields CDR1 SGHTA and CDR2 FQGTGA. The CDR3 spans 16 residues. Trimming took 5 bases from V and 7 from J; bases not matched to a gene: 8. The CDR3 loop is CASSPPGLAGINEQFF. In DNA, the CDR3 is TGTGCCAGCAGCCCTCCGGGACTAGCGGGAATTAATGAGCAGTTCTTC.

CDR3 nucleotide sequence: TGTGTCAGAAGCTTATGTCGGGTAGCTCATCCCTACGAGCAGTACTTC. Its protein product is CVRSLCRVAHPYEQYF. This chain links TRBV7-5 with TRBJ2-7; the DNA was not compared with TRBD2, the D call given in the table. TRBV7-5 is a listed pseudogene. This CDR3 is 16 amino acids long.

The chain combines TRBV21-1 with TRBJ1-1; the table's TRBD1 call for D was not verified on the DNA. TRBV21-1 is classified as a pseudogene. This CDR3 region has 17 residues. CDR3 nucleotide sequence: TGTGCCAGCAGCAAAGATAGAACAGGGGGAAAGGGGACTGAAGCTTTCTTT. It yields the protein CASSKDRTGGKGTEAFF.

The chain couples TRBV28 to TRBJ1-6, with no clear D. The CDR3 has 14 amino acids. Germline V CDR1 and CDR2: MDHEN, SYDVKM. V lost 2 bases and J 9 bases, leaving 11 bases between the germline ends. The CDR3 spells CASSLALPGSPLHF. As DNA, the CDR3 is TGTGCCAGCAGTTTAGCCCTCCCGGGTTCACCCCTCCACTTT.